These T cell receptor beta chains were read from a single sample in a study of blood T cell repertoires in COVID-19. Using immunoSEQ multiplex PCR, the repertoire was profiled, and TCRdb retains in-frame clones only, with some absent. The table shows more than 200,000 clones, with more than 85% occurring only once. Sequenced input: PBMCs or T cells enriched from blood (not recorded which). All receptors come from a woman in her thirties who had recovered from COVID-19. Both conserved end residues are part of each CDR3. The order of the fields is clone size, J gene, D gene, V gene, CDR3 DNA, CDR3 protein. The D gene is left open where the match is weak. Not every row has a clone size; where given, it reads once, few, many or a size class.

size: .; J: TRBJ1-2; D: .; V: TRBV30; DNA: TGTGCCTGGATAACCCACCTCGGGGGGGGTCTACCTAACTATGGCTACACCTTC; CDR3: CAWITHLGGGLPNYGYTF
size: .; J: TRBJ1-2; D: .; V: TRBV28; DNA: TGTGCCAGCAGTTTACCGCCCCCAACAGACAGGATTGGCTACACCTTC; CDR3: CASSLPPPTDRIGYTF
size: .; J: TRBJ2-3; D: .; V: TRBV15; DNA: TGTGCCACCAGCTATTCCTCAGCCCAGGGAGATACGCAGTATTTT; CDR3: CATSYSSAQGDTQYF
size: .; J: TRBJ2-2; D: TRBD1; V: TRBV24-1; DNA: TGTGCCACCAGTGATCCCGGGACAGCATTCACCGGGGAGCTGTTTTTT; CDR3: CATSDPGTAFTGELFF
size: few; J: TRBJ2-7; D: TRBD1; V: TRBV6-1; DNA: TGTGCCAGCAGTGAAGCGCTTGGGGACAGGGGTTACGAGCAGTACTTC; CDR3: CASSEALGDRGYEQYF
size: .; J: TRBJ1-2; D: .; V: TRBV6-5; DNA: TGTGCCAGCAGTTACGCGTCAGGGGAATTTTATGGCTACACCTTC; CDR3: CASSYASGEFYGYTF
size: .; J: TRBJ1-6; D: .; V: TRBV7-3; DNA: TGTGCCAGCAGCTTAATGGACAGTAATTCACCCCTCCACTTT; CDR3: CASSLMDSNSPLHF
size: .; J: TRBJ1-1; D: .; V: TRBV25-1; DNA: TGTGCCAGCAGTGAAGCACATTACACGTACACTGAAGCTTTCTTT; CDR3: CASSEAHYTYTEAFF
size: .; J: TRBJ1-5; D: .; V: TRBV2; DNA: TGTGCCAGCAAAAGGGGGTCGGGACAAAGCAATCAGCCCCAGCATTTT; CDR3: CASKRGSGQSNQPQHF
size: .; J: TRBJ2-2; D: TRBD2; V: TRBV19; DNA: TGTGCCAGTAGTATAGGAGCGGGAGTCCCCGGGGAGCTGTTTTTT; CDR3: CASSIGAGVPGELFF
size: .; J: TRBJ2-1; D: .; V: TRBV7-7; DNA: TGTGCTAGCAGCCTAACTCTAGGCGGCCGTGAGCAGTTCTTC; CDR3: CASSLTLGGREQFF
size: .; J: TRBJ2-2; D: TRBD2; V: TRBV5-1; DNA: TGCGCCAGCAGCCCCTTTGGGGAGGGGAACACCGGGGAGCTGTTTTTT; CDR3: CASSPFGEGNTGELFF
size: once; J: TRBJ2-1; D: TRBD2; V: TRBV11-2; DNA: TGTGCCAGCAGCCCTCCTACTAGCGTTCAAGGGAATGAGCAGTTCTTC; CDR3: CASSPPTSVQGNEQFF
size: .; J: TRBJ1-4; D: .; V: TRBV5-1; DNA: TGCGCCAGCTACACCCGGGGTGGGGGGAATGAAAAACTGTTTTTT; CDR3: CASYTRGGGNEKLFF
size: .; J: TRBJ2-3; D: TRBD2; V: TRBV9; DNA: TGTGCCAGCAGCGTCGGGACTAGCAGATTCACAGATACGCAGTATTTT; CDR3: CASSVGTSRFTDTQYF
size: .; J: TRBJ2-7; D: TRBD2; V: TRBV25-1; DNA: TGTGCCAGCAGTGAATCGGGGATTGGCGGGAGCTTACGGTACGAGCAGTACTTC; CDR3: CASSESGIGGSLRYEQYF
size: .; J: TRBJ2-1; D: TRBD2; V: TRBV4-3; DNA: TGCGCCAGCAGCCAAGTGCTAGCGGGTTCCCCGAGCTCCTACAATGAGCAGTTCTTC; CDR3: CASSQVLAGSPSSYNEQFF
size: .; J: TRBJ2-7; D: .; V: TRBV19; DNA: TGTGCCAGTAGTCTTGGGACTGTATCCTACGAGCAGTACTTC; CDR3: CASSLGTVSYEQYF
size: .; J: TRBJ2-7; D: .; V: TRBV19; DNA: TGTGCCAGTAGTATCTCGGGAACCTCGTACGAGCAGTACTTC; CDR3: CASSISGTSYEQYF
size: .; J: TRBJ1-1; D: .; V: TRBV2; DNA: TGTGCCAGCAGCTTCAGGGGCCTACGGCCTGACACTGAAGCTTTCTTT; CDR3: CASSFRGLRPDTEAFF
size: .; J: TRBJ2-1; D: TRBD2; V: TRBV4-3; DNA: TGCGCCAGCAGCCAAGATCGGACTAGCTCCCACAATGAGCAGTTCTTC; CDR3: CASSQDRTSSHNEQFF
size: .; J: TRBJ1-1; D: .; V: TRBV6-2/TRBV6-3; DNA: TGTGCCAGCAGTTACACTGGGCATGGCACTGAAGCTTTCTTT; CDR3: CASSYTGHGTEAFF
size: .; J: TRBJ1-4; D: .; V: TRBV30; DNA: TGTGCCTGGAGTCCCGGACAATTGGCTGATGAAAAACTGTTTTTT; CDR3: CAWSPGQLADEKLFF
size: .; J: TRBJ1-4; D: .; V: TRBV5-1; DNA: TGCGCCAGCAGCTTGGCAGGGGCAGGTAGTGAAAAACTGTTTTTT; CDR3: CASSLAGAGSEKLFF
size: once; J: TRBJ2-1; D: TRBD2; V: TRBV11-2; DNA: TGTGCCAGCAGGGTAGCGGGAGGGCCTGAGGAGCAGTTCTTC; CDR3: CASRVAGGPEEQFF
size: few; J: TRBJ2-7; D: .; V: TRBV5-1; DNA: TGCGCCATCTCGCAGTCCTACGAGCAGTACTTC; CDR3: CAISQSYEQYF
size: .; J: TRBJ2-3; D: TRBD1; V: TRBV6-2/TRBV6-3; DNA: TGTGCCAGCAGTGCCGGGACAGGGGTCCCAGATACGCAGTATTTT; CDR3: CASSAGTGVPDTQYF
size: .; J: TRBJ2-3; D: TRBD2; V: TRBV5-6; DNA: TGTGCCAGCAGTCTAGCGGGGGCAGATACGCAGTATTTT; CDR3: CASSLAGADTQYF
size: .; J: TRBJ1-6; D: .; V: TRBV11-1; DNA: TGTGCCAGCAGCTTATCCGGCAGGTCAAATTCACCCCTCCACTTT; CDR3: CASSLSGRSNSPLHF
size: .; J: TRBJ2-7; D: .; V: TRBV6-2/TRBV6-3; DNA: TGTGCCAGCAGCACTGGGACATCGTACGAGCAGTACTTC; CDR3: CASSTGTSYEQYF
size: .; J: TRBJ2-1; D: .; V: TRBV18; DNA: TGTGCCAGCTCACCACCTCTAGCCTACAATGAGCAGTTCTTC; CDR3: CASSPPLAYNEQFF
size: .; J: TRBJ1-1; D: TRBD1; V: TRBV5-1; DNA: TGCGCCAGCAGCCCTTATAACCAGGGGGAGACTGAAGCTTTCTTT; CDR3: CASSPYNQGETEAFF
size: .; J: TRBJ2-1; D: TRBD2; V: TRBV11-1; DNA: TGTGCCAGCAGCTTTAGCGGGAGCCTTGACAATGAGCAGTTCTTC; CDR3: CASSFSGSLDNEQFF
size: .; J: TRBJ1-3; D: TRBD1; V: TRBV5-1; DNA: TGCGCCAGCAGCTTAGTGACAGGGAGATTGTCTGGAAACACCATATATTTT; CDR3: CASSLVTGRLSGNTIYF
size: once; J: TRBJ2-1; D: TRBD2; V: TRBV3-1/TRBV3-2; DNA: TGTGCCAGCAGCCAGATGACTAGCGGGAGGGGCAATGAGCAGTTCTTC; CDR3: CASSQMTSGRGNEQFF
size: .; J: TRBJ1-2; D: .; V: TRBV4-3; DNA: TGCGCCAGCAGCCCCACACCGCAGGCTGGGGGCTACACCTTC; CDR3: CASSPTPQAGGYTF
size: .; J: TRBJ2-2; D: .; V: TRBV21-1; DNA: TGTGCCAGCAGCAAAGTTAGTGCCGGGGAGCTGTTTTTT; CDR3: CASSKVSAGELFF
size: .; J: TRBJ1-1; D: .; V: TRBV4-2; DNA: TGTGCCAGCAGCCCGGGGGGCACTGAAGCTTTCTTT; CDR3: CASSPGGTEAFF
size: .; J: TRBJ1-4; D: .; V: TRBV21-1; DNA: TGTGCCAGCAGCAAAGGATACGTCAGGGGGTTCTGTGAAAAACTGTTTTTT; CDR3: CASSKGYVRGFCEKLFF
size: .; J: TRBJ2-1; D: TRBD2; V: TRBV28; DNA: TGTGCCAGCAGTTCAATACTAGCGTCCCAAGTCAATGAGCAGTTCTTC; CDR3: CASSSILASQVNEQFF
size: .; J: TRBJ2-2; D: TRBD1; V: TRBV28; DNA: TGTGCCAGCAGGGGGAGTGACAGGGGGCGAACCGGGGAGCTGTTTTTT; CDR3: CASRGSDRGRTGELFF
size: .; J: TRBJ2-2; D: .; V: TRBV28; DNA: TGTGCCAGCAGTTCCCCTCCGGGACACCTGAACACCGGGGAGCTGTTTTTT; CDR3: CASSSPPGHLNTGELFF
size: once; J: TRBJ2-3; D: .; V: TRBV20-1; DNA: TGCAGTGCTAGGACAATGGCTACGCAGTATTTT; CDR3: CSARTMATQYF
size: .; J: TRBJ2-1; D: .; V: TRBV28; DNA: TGTGCCAGCAGTCGTCGACAGGTCCTCCTCAATGAGCAGTTCTTC; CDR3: CASSRRQVLLNEQFF
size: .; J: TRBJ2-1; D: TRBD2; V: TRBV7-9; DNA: TGTGCCAGCAGCTTAGTGTATCGCGGGAGTGTTGAACCGTTCTTC; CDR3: CASSLVYRGSVEPFF
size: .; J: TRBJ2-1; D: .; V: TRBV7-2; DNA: TGTGCCAGCAGCCTTGAAGCGGGCGCCTACAATGAGCAGTTCTTC; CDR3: CASSLEAGAYNEQFF
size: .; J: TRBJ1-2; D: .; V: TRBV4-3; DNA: TGCGCCAGCAGCCAAGATAGGGGAGGGTATGGCTACACCTTC; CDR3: CASSQDRGGYGYTF
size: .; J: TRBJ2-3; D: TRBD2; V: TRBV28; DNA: TGTGCCAGCAGTTTTCCACTAGCGGGAGGTAAAGACACAGATACGCAGTATTTT; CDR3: CASSFPLAGGKDTDTQYF
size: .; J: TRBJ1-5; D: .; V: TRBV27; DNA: TGTGCCAGCAGTTTATCCAACAGGGTTAGCAATCAGCCCCAGCATTTT; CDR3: CASSLSNRVSNQPQHF
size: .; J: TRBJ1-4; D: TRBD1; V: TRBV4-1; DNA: TGCGCCAGCAGCCAAGGTACAGGGGGCGGTAATGAAAAACTGTTTTTT; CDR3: CASSQGTGGGNEKLFF
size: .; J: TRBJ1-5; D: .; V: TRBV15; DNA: TGTGCCACCAGCAGAGATAGGGGTATTAATAGCAATCAGCCCCAGCATTTT; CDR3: CATSRDRGINSNQPQHF
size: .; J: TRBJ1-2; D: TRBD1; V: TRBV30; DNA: TGTGCCTGGGGGGGACAGGGCTCTGGCTACACCTTC; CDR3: CAWGGQGSGYTF
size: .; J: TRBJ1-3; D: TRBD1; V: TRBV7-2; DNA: TGTGCCAGCAGCTCCGAGGGACAGGGAAACACCATATATTTT; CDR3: CASSSEGQGNTIYF
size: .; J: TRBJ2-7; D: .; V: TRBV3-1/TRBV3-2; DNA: TGTGCCAGCAGCCAAGTATCCAGCTACGAGCAGTACTTC; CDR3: CASSQVSSYEQYF
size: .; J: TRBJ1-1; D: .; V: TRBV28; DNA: TGTGCCAGCACGTTACTGCTGAACACTGAAGCTTTCTTT; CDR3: CASTLLLNTEAFF